The present entry profiles one T cell receptor (beta chain) with its context. It lacks a known antigen. The sample holds no much larger clone one base away, and base qualities are not on file. Healthy HIV-negative adults with no recently reported acute infections or vaccinations were included as donors. Only Caucasian adults living in Nashville, Tennessee, USA were represented among the donors. CD4+ T cells were enriched by magnetic negative selection, after which naive cells were positively selected on CD45RA and the negative fraction was taken as the memory subset. After blood collection by leukapheresis, PBMCs were isolated using Ficoll-Histopaque density gradient centrifugation and then cryopreserved in the vapor phase of liquid nitrogen. Analytical flow cytometry was used to check the purity and quantity of each magnetically sorted T cell population. Genomic DNA was isolated from every sorted fraction and measured by UV absorbance on a Nanodrop 2000c.

These data are taken from a study of shared clonotypes between healthy human individuals (dated by TCRdb to 2018 to 2020). Looking at the study overall: The cohort comprised a couple of women and a few men aged 18 to 49 years. Between about 0.94 and 10 billion PBMCs per donor were obtained by leukapheresis. Blood TCR repertoires of four to six healthy adults were deeply sequenced to estimate repertoire size and the extent of clonotype sharing between individuals. Different laboratories and diverse techniques were used to prepare libraries and sequence TCR repertoires, to increase sequencing depth and limit assay-specific biases. For each donor, CD4 naive and CD4 memory were each given three plates, CD8 naive was given two plates, and CD8 memory was given one plate.

From the cysteine up to the phenylalanine, the CDR3 has a length of 13 residues. The kept DNA is CDR3 alone, 39 bases in frame from the first base. A distance of 9 bases separates the germline ends of V and J, which lose 5 bases and 4 bases respectively. CDR1 SGHAT and CDR2 FQDESV are derived from the germline V gene (reference sequence). The research as a whole found: Because the study included only a small number of donors, the genetic and exposure-history diversity represented was limited. Clonotypes shared by all four sorted-subset donors showed higher generation probabilities than non-shared clonotypes. Naive subsets generally had larger estimated clonotype richness than memory subsets. Sampling was restricted to blood, and TCR repertoires in tissues likely differ from the TCR repertoires found in blood. Based on pairwise subsampling, the degree of clonotype sharing among donors was expected to be affected by sequencing depth. Even with the large sequencing depth, rarefaction of the sorted-subset datasets indicated that sequencing was incomplete. When several donors were compared, the shared fraction of clonotypes was roughly 4.8% for naive CD4, about 4% for naive CD8, more than 2% for memory CD4, and roughly 0.43% for memory CD8.

Using the deep immunoSEQ assay, TCR CDR3 regions were amplified from genomic DNA by multiplex PCR. Genomic DNA extracted from each cell subset was distributed evenly over all wells of several immunoSEQ 96-well plates, and each plate served as one replicate. Each replicate PCR for sorted subsets received around 200 ng genomic DNA, equal to roughly 30,000 T cell genomes. Purified libraries were quantified with a Qubit 3.0 fluorometer, sized on a Bioanalyzer 2100, and re-quantified with the KAPA Library Quantification kit. Every immunoSEQ 96-well plate was sequenced on a dedicated single-read 150-cycle Illumina NextSeq 550 flow cell. The source study handled its data this way. Because the immunoSEQ output included only junctional sequences and no quality scores, the filtering could not be the same as the filtering used for full-length reads. Sequences were annotated with PyIR, a Python wrapper for IgBLAST v1.9, using IMGT germline references to assign V/J genes and CDR3. Reads were filtered out if the reads had weak V/J assignments (E-value above 1e-6), no CDR3, stop codons, out-of-frame junctions, or ambiguous translated residues. V3J clonotypes were defined as sequences sharing the same inferred V gene, J gene, and CDR3 amino acid sequence. The percentage overlap between two repertoires was calculated by dividing the number of shared unique clonotypes by the size of the smaller repertoire. Three approaches were used to assess repertoire richness: RTK rarefaction, the Chao1 estimator, and Recon v2.1 estimates of unobserved clonotypes. For all TCRbeta clonotypes obtained by the gDNA method from four donors, generation probabilities were computed with OLGA. TCRdb took this table from immuneACCESS and kept in-frame rearrangements with V and J called. Such tables lack part of the clones; where checked against another copy, unresolved V genes explain under half of the gap, and the rest is unexplained. Clone size and V and J calls were adopted from that table, with D and trimming inferred from the DNA. The sample contains some 2.3 million clones, approximately 95% of them found a single time. The ten biggest clones cover about 0.39% of the sample.

The sequence came from a man between 18 and 29 years old in good health. Some clones in this sample may be carry-over from other donors' samples. Recombination connected TRBV11-1 to TRBJ1-3; the D gene assignment is ambiguous. The sequenced material came from naive CD4+ T cells from PBMCs. The sample's cell subset or site label, decoded: CD45RA+ positively selected. The CDR3 protein is CASSDGQGNTIYF. The nucleotides read TGTGCCAGCAGCGACGGGCAGGGAAACACCATATATTTT.